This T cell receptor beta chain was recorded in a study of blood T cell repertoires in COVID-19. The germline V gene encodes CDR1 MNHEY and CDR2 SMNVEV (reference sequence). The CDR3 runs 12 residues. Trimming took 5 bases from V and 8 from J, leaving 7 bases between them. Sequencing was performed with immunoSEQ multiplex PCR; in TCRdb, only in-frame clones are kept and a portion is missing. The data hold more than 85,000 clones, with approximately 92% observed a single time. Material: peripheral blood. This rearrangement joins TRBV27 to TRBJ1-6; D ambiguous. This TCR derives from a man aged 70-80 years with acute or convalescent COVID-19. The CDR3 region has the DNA TGTGCCAGCAGTAGGAGGGATTCACCCCTCCACTTT. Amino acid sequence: CASSRRDSPLHF.